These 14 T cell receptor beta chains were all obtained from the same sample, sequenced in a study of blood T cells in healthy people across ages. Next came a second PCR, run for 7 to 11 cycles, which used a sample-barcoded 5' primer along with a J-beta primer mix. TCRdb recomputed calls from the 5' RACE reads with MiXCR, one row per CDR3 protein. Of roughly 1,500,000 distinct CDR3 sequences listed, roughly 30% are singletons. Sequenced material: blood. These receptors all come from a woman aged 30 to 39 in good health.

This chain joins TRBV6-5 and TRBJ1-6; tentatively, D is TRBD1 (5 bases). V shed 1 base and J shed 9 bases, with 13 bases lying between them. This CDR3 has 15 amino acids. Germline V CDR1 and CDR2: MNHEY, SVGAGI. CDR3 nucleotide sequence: TGTGCCAGCAGTTACTTCTTGGGGGGGTTTTCACCCCTCCACTTT. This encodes CASSYFLGGFSPLHF.

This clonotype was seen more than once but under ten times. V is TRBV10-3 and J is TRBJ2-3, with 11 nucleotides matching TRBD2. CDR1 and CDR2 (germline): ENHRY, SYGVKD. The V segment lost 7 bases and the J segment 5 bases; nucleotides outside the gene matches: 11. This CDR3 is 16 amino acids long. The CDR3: CAITRNLAGGGDTQYF. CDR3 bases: TGTGCCATCACTAGGAACCTAGCGGGAGGCGGAGATACGCAGTATTTT.

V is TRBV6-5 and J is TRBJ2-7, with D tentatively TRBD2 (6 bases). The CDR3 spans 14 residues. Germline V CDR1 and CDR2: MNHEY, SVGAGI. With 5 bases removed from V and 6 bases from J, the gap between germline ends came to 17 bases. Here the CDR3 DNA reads TGTGCCAGCAGTGGGGGGACTTTAGTCGGCGAGCAGTACTTC. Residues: CASSGGTLVGEQYF.

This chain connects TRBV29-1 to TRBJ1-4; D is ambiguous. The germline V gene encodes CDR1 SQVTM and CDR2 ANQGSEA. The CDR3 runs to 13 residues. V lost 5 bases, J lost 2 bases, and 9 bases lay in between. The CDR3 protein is CSVKSRTNEKLFF. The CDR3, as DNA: TGCAGCGTTAAGAGTAGGACTAATGAAAAACTGTTTTTT.

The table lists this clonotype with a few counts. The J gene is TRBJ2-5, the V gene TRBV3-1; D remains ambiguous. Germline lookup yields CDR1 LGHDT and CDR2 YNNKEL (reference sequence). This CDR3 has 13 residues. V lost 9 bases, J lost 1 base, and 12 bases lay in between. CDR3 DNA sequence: TGTGCCAGTCTCGACGCTGGCCAAGAGACCCAGTACTTC. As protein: CASLDAGQETQYF.

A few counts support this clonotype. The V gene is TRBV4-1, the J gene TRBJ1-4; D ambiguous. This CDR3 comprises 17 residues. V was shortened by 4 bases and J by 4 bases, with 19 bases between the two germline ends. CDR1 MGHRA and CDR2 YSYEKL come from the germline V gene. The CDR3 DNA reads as TGCGCCAGCAGCCCCCGATTCATTAGGGTACTTAATGAAAAACTGTTTTTT. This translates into CASSPRFIRVLNEKLFF.

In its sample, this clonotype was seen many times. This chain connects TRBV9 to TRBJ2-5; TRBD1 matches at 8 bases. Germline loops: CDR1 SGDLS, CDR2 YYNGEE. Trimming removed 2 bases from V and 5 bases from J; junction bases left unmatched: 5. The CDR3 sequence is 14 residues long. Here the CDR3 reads CASSVTGAGETQYF. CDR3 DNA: TGTGCCAGCAGCGTGACAGGGGCTGGGGAGACCCAGTACTTC.

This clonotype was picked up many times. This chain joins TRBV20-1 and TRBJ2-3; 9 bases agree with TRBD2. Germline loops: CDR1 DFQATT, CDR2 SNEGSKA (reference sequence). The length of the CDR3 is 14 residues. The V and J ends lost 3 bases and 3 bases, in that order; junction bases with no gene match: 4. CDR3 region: CSAREAGGTDTQYF. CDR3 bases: TGCAGTGCTAGGGAAGCGGGAGGTACAGATACGCAGTATTTT.

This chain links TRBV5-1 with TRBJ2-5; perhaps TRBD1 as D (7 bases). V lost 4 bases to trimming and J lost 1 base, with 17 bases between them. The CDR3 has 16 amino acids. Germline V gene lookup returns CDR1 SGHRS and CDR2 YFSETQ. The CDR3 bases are TGCGCCAGCAGCCGCGGGGACAGTCGGGGCCAAGAGACCCAGTACTTC. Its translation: CASSRGDSRGQETQYF.

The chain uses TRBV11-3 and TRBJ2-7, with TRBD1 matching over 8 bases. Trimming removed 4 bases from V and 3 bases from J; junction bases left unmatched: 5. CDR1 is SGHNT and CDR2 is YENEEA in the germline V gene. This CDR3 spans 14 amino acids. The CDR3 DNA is TGTGCCAGCAGCTACTGGGACAGGAACTACGAGCAGTACTTC. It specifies CASSYWDRNYEQYF.

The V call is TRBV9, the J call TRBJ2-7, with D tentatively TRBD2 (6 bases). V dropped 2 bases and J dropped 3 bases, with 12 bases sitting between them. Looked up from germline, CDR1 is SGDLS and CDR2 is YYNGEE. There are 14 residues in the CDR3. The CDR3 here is CASSVQGGNYEQYF. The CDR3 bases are TGTGCCAGCAGCGTCCAGGGAGGAAACTACGAGCAGTACTTC.

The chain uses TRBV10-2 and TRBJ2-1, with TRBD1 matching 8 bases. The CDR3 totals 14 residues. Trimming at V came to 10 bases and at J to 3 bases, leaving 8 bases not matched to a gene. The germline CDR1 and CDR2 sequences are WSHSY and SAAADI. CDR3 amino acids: CATKSGGRYNEQFF. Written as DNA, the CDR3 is TGCGCCACCAAATCAGGGGGCCGCTACAATGAGCAGTTCTTC.

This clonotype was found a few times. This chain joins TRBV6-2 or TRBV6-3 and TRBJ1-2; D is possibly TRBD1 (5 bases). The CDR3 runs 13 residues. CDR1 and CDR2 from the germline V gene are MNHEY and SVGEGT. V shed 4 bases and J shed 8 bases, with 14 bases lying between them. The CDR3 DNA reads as TGTGCCAGCAGTTCCAGGGTCCTGGAGGGCTACACCTTC. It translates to CASSSRVLEGYTF.

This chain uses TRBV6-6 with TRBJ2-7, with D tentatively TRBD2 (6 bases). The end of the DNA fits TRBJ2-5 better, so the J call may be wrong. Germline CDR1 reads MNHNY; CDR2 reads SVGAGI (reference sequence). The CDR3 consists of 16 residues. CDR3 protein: CASSYSWGLVQETQYF. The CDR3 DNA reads TGTGCCAGCAGTTACTCGTGGGGACTTGTACAAGAGACCCAGTACTTC.